These 5 T cell receptor beta chains were sequenced from one sample in a study of OX40 agonist ivuxolimab in advanced cancers. This table comes from immunoSEQ multiplex PCR, and its TCRdb copy is limited to in-frame clones, with some not included. Of roughly 90,000 clones in the sample, more than 80% were seen once. The sequencing used CD4+ or CD8+ T cells sorted from blood, collected in a trial of the OX40 agonist ivuxolimab. The source is an adult with an advanced solid tumor such as melanoma, head and neck, liver or kidney cancer.

The genes are TRBV6-5 and TRBJ1-2, with a weak D call TRBD1 (5 bases). Germline CDR1 is MNHEY and CDR2 is SVGAGI. V was clipped by 4 bases and J by 4 bases, with 19 bases between them. CDR3 length equals 16 residues. This CDR3 is CASSSREGLGAYGYTF. The CDR3 DNA reads TGTGCCAGCAGTTCTCGGGAGGGCCTCGGGGCCTATGGCTACACCTTC.

The genes are TRBV30 and TRBJ1-4, with D tentatively TRBD1 (5 bases). V lost 5 bases and J 2 bases, leaving 15 bases between the germline ends. Germline V gene lookup returns CDR1 GTSNPN and CDR2 SVGIG (reference sequence). The CDR3 spans 15 residues. CDR3 DNA: TGTGCCTGGCAACCGGGACCGGTTACTAATGAAAAACTGTTTTTT. The encoded protein is CAWQPGPVTNEKLFF.

This chain uses TRBV6-4 with TRBJ1-5; D uncertain. V was trimmed by 0 bases and J by 6 bases, leaving 9 bases between them. The CDR3 runs 14 residues. Germline loops: CDR1 MRHNA, CDR2 SNTAGT. The CDR3 region is CASSDSPEGQPQHF. CDR3 coding DNA: TGTGCCAGCAGTGACTCGCCGGAAGGTCAGCCCCAGCATTTT.

This clone appeared a single time. The chain employs TRBV10-2 and TRBJ2-7, with 7 bases matching TRBD2. This CDR3 spans 14 amino acids. V was clipped by 5 bases and J by 4 bases; unmatched bases: 8. Germline V gives CDR1 WSHSY, CDR2 SAAADI. For the CDR3, the DNA is TGCGCCAGCAGTCGGGCGGGAGACGGGTACGAGCAGTACTTC. Its protein product is CASSRAGDGYEQYF.

J is TRBJ1-2 and V is TRBV28; D unresolved. Germline assignment: CDR1 MDHEN and CDR2 SYDVKM. With 11 bases removed from V and 0 bases from J, the gap between germline ends came to 10 bases. The CDR3 runs to 12 residues. The CDR3 nucleotides read TGTGCCGCCTCTTGGGCTAACTATGGCTACACCTTC. This translates into CAASWANYGYTF.